The rows below give T cell receptor beta chains drawn from one sample of a study of radiation and T cells in renal cell carcinoma. The assay was immunoSEQ multiplex PCR, and TCRdb's table has in-frame clones only and misses some. Of some 120,000 clones in the sample, 70% to 90% are singletons; the top ten hold approximately 1.9%. Sequenced material: blood, taken from a patient whose treatment included radiotherapy and nephrectomy. The receptors were sampled from a woman aged 55-70 years with renal cell carcinoma. Each CDR3 is given without its conserved first and last residue.

V: TRBV15
CDR3: ATSRGGGRAEKLF

V: TRBV4-3
CDR3: ASSQEQGARTGELF

V: TRBV5-5
CDR3: ASSVTSGRSSYNEQF

V: TRBV5-5
CDR3: ASSPLGGDTEAF

V: TRBV29-1
CDR3: SLDRTPTNYGYT

V: TRBV7-2
CDR3: ASSWGLAGHNEQF

V: TRBV28
CDR3: ASSFSGEKLF

V: TRBV5-1
CDR3: ASSFRTGTSGDIQY

V: TRBV7-7
CDR3: ASSLGQGATYEQY

V: TRBV6-1
CDR3: ASNLGQGNEKLF

V: TRBV14
CDR3: ASSQGPGQIYGYT

V: TRBV5-1
CDR3: ASSYHRGTNEKLF

V: TRBV19
CDR3: ASSYRGWNTEAF

V: TRBV9
CDR3: ASSVGVSGGTDTQY

V: TRBV30
CDR3: AWSVLWLAGDNEQF

V: TRBV6-5
CDR3: ASSYSLRRTNTEAF